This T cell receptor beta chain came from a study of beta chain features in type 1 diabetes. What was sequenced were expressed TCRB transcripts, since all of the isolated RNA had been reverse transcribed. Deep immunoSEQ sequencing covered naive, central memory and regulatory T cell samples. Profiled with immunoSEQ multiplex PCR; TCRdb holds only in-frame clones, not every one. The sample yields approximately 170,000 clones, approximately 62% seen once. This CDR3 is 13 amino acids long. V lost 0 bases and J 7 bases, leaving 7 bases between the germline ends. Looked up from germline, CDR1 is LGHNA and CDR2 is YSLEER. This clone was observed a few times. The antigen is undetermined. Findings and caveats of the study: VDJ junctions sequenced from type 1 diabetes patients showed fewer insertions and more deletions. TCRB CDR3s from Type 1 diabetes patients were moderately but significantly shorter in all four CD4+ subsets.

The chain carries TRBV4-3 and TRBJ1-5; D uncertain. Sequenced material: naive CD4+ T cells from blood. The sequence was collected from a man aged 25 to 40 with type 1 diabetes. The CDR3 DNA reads TGCGCCAGCAGCCAAGAACTATTGCAGCCCCAGCATTTT. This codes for CASSQELLQPQHF.